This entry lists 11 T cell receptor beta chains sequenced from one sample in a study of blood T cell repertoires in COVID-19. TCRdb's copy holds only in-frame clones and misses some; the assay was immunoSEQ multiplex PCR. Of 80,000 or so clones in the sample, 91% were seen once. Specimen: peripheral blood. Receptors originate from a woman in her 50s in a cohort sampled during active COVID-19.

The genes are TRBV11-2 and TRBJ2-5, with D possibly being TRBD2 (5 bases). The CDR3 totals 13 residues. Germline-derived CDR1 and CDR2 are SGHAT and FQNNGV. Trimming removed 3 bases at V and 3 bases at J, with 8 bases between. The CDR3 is CASSFSGEETQYF. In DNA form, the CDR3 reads TGTGCCAGCAGCTTTTCCGGGGAAGAGACCCAGTACTTC.

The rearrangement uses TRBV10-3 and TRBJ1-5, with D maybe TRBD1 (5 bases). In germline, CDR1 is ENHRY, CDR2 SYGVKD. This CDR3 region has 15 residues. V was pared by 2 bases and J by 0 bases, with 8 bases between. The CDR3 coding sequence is TGTGCCATCAGTGAGCAGGGCGGTAGCAATCAGCCCCAGCATTTT. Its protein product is CAISEQGGSNQPQHF.

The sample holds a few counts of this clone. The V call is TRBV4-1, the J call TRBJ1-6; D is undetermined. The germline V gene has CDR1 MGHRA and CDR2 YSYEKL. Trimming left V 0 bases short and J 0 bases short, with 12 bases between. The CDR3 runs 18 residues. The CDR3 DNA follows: TGCGCCAGCAGCCAAGATCCCTGGAGGAGCTCCTATAATTCACCCCTCCACTTT. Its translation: CASSQDPWRSSYNSPLHF.

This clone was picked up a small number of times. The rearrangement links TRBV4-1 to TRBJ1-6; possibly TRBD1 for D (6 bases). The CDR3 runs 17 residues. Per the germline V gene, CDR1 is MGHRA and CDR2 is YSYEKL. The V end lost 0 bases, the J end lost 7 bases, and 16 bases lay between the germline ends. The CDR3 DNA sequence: TGCGCCAGCAGCCAAGATCCACCAGGGGCGGCAAATTCACCCCTCCACTTT. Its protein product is CASSQDPPGAANSPLHF.

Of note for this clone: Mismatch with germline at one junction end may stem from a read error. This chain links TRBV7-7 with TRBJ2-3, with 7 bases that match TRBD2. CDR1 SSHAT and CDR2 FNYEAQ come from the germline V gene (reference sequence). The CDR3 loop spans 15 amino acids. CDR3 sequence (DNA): TGTGCTAGCAGCCCCTGGGCGGGGGGCACAGATACGCAGTATTTT. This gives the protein CASSPWAGGTDTQYF. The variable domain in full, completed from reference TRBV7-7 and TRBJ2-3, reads GAGVSQSPRYKVTKRGQDVTLRCDPISSHATLYWYQQALGQGPEFLTYFNYEAQPDKSGLPSDRFSAERPEGSISTLTIQRTEQRDSAMYRCASSPWAGGTDTQYFGPGTRLTVL.

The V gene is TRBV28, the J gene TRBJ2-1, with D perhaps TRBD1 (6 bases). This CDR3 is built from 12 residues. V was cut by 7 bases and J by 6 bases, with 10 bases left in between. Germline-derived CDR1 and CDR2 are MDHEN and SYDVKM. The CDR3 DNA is TGTGCCAGCACCCTACAGGGCAATGAGCAGTTCTTC. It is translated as CASTLQGNEQFF.

CDR3: CASSPRDSYEQYF. As DNA, the CDR3 is TGTGCCAGCTCACCCCGGGACAGCTACGAGCAGTACTTC. This sequence joins TRBV18 and TRBJ2-7; 7 positions agree with TRBD1. CDR1 is KGHSH and CDR2 is LQKENI in the germline V gene. CDR3 length equals 13 residues. Trimming cost V 3 bases and J 3 bases; bases outside gene matches: 2.

This CDR3 reads CASSPPGEETQYF. Written as DNA, the CDR3 is TGTGCCAGCTCACCACCGGGCGAAGAGACCCAGTACTTC. This chain uses TRBV18 with TRBJ2-5; the D is unclear. Germline values: CDR1 KGHSH, CDR2 LQKENI. The CDR3 is 13 amino acids. V was clipped by 0 bases and J by 3 bases, with 5 bases between them.

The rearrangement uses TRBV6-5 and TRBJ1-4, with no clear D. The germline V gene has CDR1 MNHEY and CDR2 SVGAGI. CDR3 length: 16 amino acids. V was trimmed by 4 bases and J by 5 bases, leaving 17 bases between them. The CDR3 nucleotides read TGTGCCAGCAGTTCACTTTCCGGGAAAAAAAATGAAAAACTGTTTTTT. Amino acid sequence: CASSSLSGKKNEKLFF.

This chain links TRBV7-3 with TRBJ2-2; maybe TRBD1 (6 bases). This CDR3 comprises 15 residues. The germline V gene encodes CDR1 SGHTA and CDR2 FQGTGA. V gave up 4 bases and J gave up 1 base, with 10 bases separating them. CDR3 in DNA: TGTGCCAGCAGCTCAGGGGCAGGGAACACCGGGGAGCTGTTTTTT. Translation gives CASSSGAGNTGELFF.

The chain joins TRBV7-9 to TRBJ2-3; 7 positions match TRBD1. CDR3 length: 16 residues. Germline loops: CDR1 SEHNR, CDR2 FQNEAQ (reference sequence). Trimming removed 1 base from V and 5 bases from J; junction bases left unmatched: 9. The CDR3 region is CASSLGITGVGDTQYF. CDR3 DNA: TGTGCCAGCAGCTTAGGGATAACAGGGGTGGGAGATACGCAGTATTTT.